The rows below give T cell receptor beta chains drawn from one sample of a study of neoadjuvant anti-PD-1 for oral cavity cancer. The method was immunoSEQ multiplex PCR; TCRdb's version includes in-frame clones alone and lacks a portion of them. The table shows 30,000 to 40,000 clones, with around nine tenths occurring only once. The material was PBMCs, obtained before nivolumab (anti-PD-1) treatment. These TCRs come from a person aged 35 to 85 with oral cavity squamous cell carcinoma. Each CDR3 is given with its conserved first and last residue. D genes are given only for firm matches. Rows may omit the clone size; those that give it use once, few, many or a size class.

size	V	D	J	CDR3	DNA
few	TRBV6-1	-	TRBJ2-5	CASSEAGGTGGETQYF	TGTGCCAGCAGTGAAGCGGGGGGGACGGGGGGCGAGACCCAGTACTTC
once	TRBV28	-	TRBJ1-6	CATQRGVVSPLHF	TGTGCCACTCAGCGCGGGGTCGTTTCACCCCTCCACTTT
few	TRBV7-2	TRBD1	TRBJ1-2	CASSSYRGEGYTF	TGTGCCAGCAGCTCATACAGGGGAGAAGGCTACACCTTC
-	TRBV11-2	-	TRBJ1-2	CASSLVGSGQRANYGYTF	TGTGCCAGCAGCTTAGTAGGGTCTGGGCAGCGAGCTAACTATGGCTACACCTTC
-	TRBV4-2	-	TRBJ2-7	CASSHLEGTYEQYF	TGTGCCAGCAGCCACCTGGAAGGGACCTACGAGCAGTACTTC
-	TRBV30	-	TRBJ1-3	CAWSSSGLIPGNTIYF	TGTGCCTGGAGTTCCTCAGGACTGATCCCTGGAAACACCATATATTTT
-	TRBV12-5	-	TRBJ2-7	CASGLKEGGGQYF	TGTGCTAGTGGTTTGAAGGAGGGCGGTGGGCAGTACTTC
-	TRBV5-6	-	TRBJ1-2	CASSLGSYTFYGYTF	TGTGCCAGCAGCTTGGGTTCGTACACCTTCTATGGCTACACCTTC
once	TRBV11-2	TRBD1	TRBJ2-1	CASSLVGGYYNEQFF	TGTGCCAGCAGCTTAGTAGGGGGCTACTACAATGAGCAGTTCTTC
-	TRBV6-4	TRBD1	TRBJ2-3	CASSSRQGYPDTQYF	TGTGCCAGCAGCTCTCGACAGGGATATCCAGATACGCAGTATTTT
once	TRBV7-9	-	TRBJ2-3	CASSLGSGVSTDTQYF	TGTGCCAGCAGCTTAGGGTCAGGGGTCAGCACAGATACGCAGTATTTT
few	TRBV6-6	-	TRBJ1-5	CASSSGPGWGPQHF	TGTGCCAGCAGTTCGGGACCGGGGTGGGGGCCCCAGCATTTT
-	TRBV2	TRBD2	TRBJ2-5	CASRTSGGQETQYF	TGTGCCAGCAGGACTAGCGGGGGCCAAGAGACCCAGTACTTC
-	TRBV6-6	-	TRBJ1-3	CASRTLSGNTIYF	TGTGCCAGCAGAACACTCTCTGGAAACACCATATATTTT
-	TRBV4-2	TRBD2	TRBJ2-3	CASSPGLAGGPVTDTQYF	TGTGCCAGCAGCCCGGGACTAGCGGGGGGGCCCGTCACAGATACGCAGTATTTT
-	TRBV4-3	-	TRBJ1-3	CASSQDLVGTSGNTIYF	TGCGCCAGCAGCCAAGATTTGGTTGGGACCTCTGGAAACACCATATATTTT
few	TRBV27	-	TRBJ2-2	CASRISTGWDTGELFF	TGTGCCAGCAGGATATCGACAGGATGGGACACCGGGGAGCTGTTTTTT
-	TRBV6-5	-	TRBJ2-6	CASSQTSSGANVLTF	TGTGCCAGCAGTCAGACTAGCTCTGGGGCCAACGTCCTGACTTTC
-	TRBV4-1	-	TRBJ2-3	CASSQESSLRAQYF	TGCGCCAGCAGCCAAGAATCTTCGCTGAGGGCGCAGTATTTT
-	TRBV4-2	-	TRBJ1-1	CASSQDLEPTFGTEAFF	TGTGCCAGCAGCCAAGATCTTGAACCCACTTTTGGAACTGAAGCTTTCTTT
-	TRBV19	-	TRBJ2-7	CASSITGTVSYEQYF	TGTGCCAGTAGTATAACCGGGACGGTGTCCTACGAGCAGTACTTC
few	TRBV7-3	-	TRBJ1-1	CASSYTPGATEAFF	TGTGCCAGCAGTTATACTCCAGGGGCCACTGAAGCTTTCTTT
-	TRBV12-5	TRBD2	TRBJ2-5	CASGPAGGRSETQYF	TGTGCTAGTGGTCCCGCGGGGGGGAGGTCCGAGACCCAGTACTTC
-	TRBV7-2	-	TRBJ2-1	CASSHPSAGKQFF	TGTGCCAGCAGCCACCCGTCCGCTGGGAAGCAGTTCTTC
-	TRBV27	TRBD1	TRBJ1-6	CASSLDGQGYSPLHF	TGTGCCAGCAGTTTGGACGGACAGGGGTATTCACCCCTCCACTTT
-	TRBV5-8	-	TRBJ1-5	CASRQGLRTQHF	TGTGCCAGTCGCCAGGGGCTGAGGACCCAGCATTTT
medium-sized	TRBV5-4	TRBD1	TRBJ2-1	CASSSGTGSYNEQFF	TGTGCCAGCAGTTCCGGGACAGGCTCCTACAATGAGCAGTTCTTC
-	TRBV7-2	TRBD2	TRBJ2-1	CASSLVGTSNEQFF	TGTGCCAGCAGCTTAGTTGGGACTAGCAATGAGCAGTTCTTC
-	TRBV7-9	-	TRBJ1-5	CASSSDTGRNQPQHF	TGTGCCAGCAGCTCTGATACTGGTAGGAATCAGCCCCAGCATTTT
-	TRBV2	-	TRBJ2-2	CASSLRGTGELFF	TGTGCCAGCAGTCTGAGGGGCACCGGGGAGCTGTTTTTT
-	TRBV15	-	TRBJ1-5	CATSRGGGGREPQHF	TGTGCCACCAGCAGGGGGGGCGGGGGGCGCGAGCCCCAGCATTTT
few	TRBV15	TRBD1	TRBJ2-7	CATSRDRGYEQYF	TGTGCCACCAGCAGGGACAGGGGCTACGAGCAGTACTTC
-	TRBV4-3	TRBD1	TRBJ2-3	CASSVEGGPAWTDTQYF	TGCGCCAGCAGCGTTGAAGGGGGCCCTGCTTGGACAGATACGCAGTATTTT
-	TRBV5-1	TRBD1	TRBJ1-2	CASSSWDRGGYGYTF	TGCGCCAGCAGTTCCTGGGACAGGGGCGGCTATGGCTACACCTTC
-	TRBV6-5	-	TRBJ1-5	CASSLSYRQPQHF	TGTGCCAGCAGTTTGTCATATAGGCAGCCCCAGCATTTT
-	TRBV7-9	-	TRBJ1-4	CASSLGEASGVKLFF	TGTGCCAGCAGCTTAGGAGAAGCGTCAGGGGTAAAACTGTTTTTT
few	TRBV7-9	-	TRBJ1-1	CASSFGGGRTEAFF	TGTGCCAGCAGCTTTGGAGGGGGTAGGACTGAAGCTTTCTTT
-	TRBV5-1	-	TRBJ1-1	CASSLGSGLEGEAFF	TGCGCCAGCAGCTTGGGTTCAGGCCTAGAGGGTGAAGCTTTCTTT
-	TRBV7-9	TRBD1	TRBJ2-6	CASSLTGAGSGANVLTF	TGTGCCAGCAGCTTAACAGGGGCCGGCTCTGGGGCCAACGTCCTGACTTTC
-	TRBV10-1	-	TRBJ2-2	CASSELLRGTGELFF	TGCGCCAGCAGTGAATTATTGCGGGGAACCGGGGAGCTGTTTTTT
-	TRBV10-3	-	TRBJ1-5	CAISEQGGGNQPQHF	TGTGCCATCAGTGAGCAAGGTGGAGGCAATCAGCCCCAGCATTTT
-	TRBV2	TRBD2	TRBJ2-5	CASSILARGEQETQYF	TGTGCCAGCAGTATACTAGCCCGGGGGGAGCAAGAGACCCAGTACTTC
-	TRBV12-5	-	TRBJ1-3	CASGLVRGGYTSGNTIYF	TGTGCTAGTGGTTTGGTACGGGGCGGCTATACCTCTGGAAACACCATATATTTT
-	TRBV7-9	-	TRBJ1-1	CASSRMGREAFF	TGTGCCAGCAGCCGAATGGGCAGGGAAGCTTTCTTT
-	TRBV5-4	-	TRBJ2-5	CASSLGLRPDQETQYF	TGTGCCAGCAGCTTGGGACTCCGACCGGACCAAGAGACCCAGTACTTC
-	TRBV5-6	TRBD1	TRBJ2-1	CASSQTETGGSDEQFF	TGTGCCAGCAGCCAGACCGAGACAGGGGGCTCTGATGAGCAGTTCTTC
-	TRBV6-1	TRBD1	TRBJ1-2	CASSETGRGTGYTF	TGTGCCAGCAGTGAAACGGGCAGGGGGACTGGCTACACCTTC